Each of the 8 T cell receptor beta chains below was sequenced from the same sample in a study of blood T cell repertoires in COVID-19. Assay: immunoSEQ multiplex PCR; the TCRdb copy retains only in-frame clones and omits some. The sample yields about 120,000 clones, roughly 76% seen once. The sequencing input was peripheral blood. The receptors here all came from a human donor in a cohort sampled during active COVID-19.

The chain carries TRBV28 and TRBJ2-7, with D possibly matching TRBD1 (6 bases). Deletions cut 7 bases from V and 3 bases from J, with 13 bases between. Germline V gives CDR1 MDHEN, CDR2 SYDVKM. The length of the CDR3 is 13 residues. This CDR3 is CASTSGTSYEQYF. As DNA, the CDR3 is TGTGCCAGCACCTCCGGGACAAGCTACGAGCAGTACTTC.

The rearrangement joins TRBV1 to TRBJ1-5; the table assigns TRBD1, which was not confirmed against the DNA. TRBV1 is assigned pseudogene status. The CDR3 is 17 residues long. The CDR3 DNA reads TGCACCAGCAGCCCGAGGACAGGGGGACGGAGCAATCAGCCCCAGCATTTT. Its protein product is CTSSPRTGGRSNQPQHF.

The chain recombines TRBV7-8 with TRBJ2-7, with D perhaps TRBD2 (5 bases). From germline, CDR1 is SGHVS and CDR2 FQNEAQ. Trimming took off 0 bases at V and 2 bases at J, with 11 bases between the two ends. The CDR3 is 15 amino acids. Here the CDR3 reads CASSLARVGTYEQYF. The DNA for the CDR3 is TGTGCCAGCAGCTTAGCCCGGGTCGGGACCTACGAGCAGTACTTC.

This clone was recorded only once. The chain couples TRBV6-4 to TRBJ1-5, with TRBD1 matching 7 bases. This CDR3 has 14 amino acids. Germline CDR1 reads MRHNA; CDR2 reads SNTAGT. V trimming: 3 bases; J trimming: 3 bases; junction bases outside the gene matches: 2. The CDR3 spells CASSETGNNQPQHF. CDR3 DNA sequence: TGTGCCAGCAGTGAGACAGGGAACAATCAGCCCCAGCATTTT.

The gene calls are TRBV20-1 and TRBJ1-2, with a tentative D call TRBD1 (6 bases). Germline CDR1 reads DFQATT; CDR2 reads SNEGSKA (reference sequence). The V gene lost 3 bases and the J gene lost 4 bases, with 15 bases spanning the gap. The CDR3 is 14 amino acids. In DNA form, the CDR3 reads TGCAGTGCTAGTGCTGGCAGGGGTACCTATGGCTACACCTTC. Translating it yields CSASAGRGTYGYTF.

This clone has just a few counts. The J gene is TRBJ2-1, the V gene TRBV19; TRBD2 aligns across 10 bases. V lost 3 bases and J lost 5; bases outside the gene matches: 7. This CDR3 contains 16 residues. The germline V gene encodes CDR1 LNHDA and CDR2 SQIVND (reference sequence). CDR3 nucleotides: TGTGCCAGTAGTATGGCTAGCGGGGGCGGGAACAATGAGCAGTTCTTC. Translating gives CASSMASGGGNNEQFF.

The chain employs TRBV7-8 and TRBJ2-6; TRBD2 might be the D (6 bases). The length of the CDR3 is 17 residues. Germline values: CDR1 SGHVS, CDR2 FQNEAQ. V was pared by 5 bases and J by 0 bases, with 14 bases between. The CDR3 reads CASSLRGGNSGANVLTF. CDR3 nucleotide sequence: TGTGCCAGCAGCCTACGCGGCGGGAACTCTGGGGCCAACGTCCTGACTTTC.

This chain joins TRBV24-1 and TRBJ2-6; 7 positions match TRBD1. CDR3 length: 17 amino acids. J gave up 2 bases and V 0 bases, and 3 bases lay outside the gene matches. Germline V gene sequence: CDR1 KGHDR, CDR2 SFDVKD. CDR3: CATSDLRTGPGANVLTF. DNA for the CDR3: TGTGCCACCAGTGATTTGCGGACAGGACCTGGGGCCAACGTCCTGACTTTC.